The present TCR beta chain was sequenced within a study of blood T cell repertoires in COVID-19 (dated by TCRdb to between 2020 and 2021). Regarding the research as a whole: Collaborator samples came from the United States, Italy and Spain and covered acute and convalescent phases of COVID-19. The prospective study material was composed of cDNA or gDNA derived from T cells, B-cell-depleted T cells, or PBMCs. The dataset comprised deeply sampled blood TCRbeta repertoires from subjects exposed to, actively infected with, or recovered from COVID-19. The repertoires were released in a freely available public database intended as a resource for research on the immune response to SARS-CoV-2. The samples were drawn from two sources: the first 160 participants of the ongoing ImmuneRACE study, and fewer than 1,500 subjects contributed by 6 global collaborators. The sample metadata nearly always contained a de-identified subject ID, COVID-19 status, age in years and sex. Where HLA class I and class II types were available, the types were taken from metadata supplied by the sample provider, not from assay-based typing.

TCRbeta CDR3 regions were amplified from genomic DNA by means of the immunoSEQ Assay, a bias-controlled multiplex PCR. As for how the authors treated the data: Within the assay, amplification of reference gene primers was used to estimate how many nucleated cells each sample contained. To quantify the absolute abundance of each unique TCRbeta CDR3 rearrangement, sequence reads were collapsed and filtered. Productive Simpson clonality was computed per sample as the square root of Simpson's diversity index over productive rearrangements. The immuneACCESS repertoire file appears here via TCRdb, limited to in-frame rearrangements. These files lack a portion of the clones; in checked studies, under half of the deficit traces to unresolved V genes, and the cause of the others is not known. Clonal size and the V and J genes are those of that table, whereas D and trimming came from the DNA. Within this sample are about 400,000 clones, with more than 75% of them counted one time only. About 3% of the sample is taken by the ten largest.

For this clone: Which antigen it targets is not known. Per-nucleotide qualities are absent, and no much larger clonotype sits a single base away.

Study-wide conclusions, independent of this receptor: The quantity of clinical and demographic metadata differed by source and by participant and was supplied without curation.

Counted from cysteine to phenylalanine, this CDR3 has 15 amino acids. This entry keeps only the CDR3 DNA: 45 bases, framed from base 1. The germline V gene supplies CDR1 SGHAT and CDR2 FQNNGV. V is clipped by 0 bases and J by 13 bases, and the sequence between their germline boundaries is 18 bases long. Collaborating institutions collected whole blood in K2EDTA tubes following their own protocols. Collaborator samples were shipped for TCRbeta analysis as frozen whole blood, isolated PBMCs, or DNA extracted from either sample type. The chain is made from TRBV11-2 and TRBJ1-4; the D gene cannot be named for sure. The sequence was obtained from a human donor in a cohort sampled during active COVID-19. Sequencing was done on a sample of peripheral blood. The encoded CDR3 is CASSLDQVPPVTLFF. The DNA reads TGTGCCAGCAGCTTAGATCAGGTCCCCCCCGTCACACTGTTTTTT.